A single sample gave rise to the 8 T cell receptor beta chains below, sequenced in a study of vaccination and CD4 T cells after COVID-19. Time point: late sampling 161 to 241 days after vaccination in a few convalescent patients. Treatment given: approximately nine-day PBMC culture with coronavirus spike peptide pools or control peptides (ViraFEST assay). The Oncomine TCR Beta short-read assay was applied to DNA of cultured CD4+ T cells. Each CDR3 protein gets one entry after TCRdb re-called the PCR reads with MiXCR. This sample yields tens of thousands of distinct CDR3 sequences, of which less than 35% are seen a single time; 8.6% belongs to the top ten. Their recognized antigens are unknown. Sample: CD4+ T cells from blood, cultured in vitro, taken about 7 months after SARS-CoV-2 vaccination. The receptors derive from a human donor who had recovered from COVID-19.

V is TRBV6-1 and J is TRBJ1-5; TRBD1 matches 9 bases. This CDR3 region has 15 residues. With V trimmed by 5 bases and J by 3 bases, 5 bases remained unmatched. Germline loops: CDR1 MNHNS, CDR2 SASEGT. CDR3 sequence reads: CASSPGQGPNQPQHF. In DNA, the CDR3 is TGTGCCAGCAGTCCGGGACAGGGTCCCAATCAGCCCCAGCATTTT.

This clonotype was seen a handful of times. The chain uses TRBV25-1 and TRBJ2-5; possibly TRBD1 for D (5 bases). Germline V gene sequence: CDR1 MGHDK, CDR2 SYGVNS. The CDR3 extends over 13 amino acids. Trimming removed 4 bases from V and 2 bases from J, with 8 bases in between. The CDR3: CASSARVQETQYF. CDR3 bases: TGTGCCAGCAGTGCCAGGGTTCAAGAGACCCAGTACTTC.

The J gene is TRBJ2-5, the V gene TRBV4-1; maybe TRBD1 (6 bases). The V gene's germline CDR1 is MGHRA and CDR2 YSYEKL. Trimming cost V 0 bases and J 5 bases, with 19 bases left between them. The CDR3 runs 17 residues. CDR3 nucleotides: TGCGCCAGCAGCCAAGACCCCGGTCTTGGGGGCGGTGAGACCCAGTACTTC. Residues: CASSQDPGLGGGETQYF.

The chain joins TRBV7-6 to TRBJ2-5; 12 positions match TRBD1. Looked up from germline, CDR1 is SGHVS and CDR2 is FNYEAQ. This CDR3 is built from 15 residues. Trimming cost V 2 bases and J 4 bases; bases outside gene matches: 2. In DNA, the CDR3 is TGTGCCAGCAGCTTACTGGGACAGGGGGCAGAGACCCAGTACTTC. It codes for CASSLLGQGAETQYF.

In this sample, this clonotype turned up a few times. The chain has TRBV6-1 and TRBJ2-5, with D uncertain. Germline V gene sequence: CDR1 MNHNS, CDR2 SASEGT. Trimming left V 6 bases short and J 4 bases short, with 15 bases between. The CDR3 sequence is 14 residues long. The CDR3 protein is CASRSRQSGETQYF. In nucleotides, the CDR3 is TGTGCCAGCAGATCTAGACAATCCGGAGAGACCCAGTACTTC.

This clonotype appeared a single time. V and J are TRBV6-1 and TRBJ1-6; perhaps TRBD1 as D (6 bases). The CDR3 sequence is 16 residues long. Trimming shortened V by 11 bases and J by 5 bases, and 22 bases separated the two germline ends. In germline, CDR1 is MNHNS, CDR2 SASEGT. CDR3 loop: CAASRGQPGHNSPLHF. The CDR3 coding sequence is TGTGCCGCCAGTCGGGGGCAGCCAGGCCATAATTCACCCCTCCACTTT.

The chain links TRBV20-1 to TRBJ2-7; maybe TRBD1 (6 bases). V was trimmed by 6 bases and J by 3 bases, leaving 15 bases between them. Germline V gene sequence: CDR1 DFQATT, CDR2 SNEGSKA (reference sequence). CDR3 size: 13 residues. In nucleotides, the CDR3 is TGCAGTGCGCAATTTCAGGGGAGCTACGAGCAGTACTTC. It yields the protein CSAQFQGSYEQYF.

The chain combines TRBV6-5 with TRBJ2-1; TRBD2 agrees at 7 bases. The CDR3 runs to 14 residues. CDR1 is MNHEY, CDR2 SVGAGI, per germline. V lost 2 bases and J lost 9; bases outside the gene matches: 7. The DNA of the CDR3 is TGTGCCAGCAGTTACATCAGCGGGACGGGTGAGCAGTTCTTC. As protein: CASSYISGTGEQFF.